The sequence of this T cell receptor beta chain was determined in a study of blood T cell repertoires in COVID-19. Study information: The study drew acute and convalescent COVID-19 samples from the United States, Italy and Spain. The cDNA or gDNA used as material had been derived from T cells, B-cell-depleted T cells, or PBMCs.

Authors' processing steps: How many nucleated cells were present was estimated from reference gene primer amplification. The method was immunoSEQ multiplex PCR; TCRdb's version includes in-frame clones alone and lacks a portion of them. V and J calls and clone size are those listed in that table; D and trimming were worked out from the DNA. The sample holds over 200,000 clones, 84% seen once. This clone was found a few times. This CDR3 is 16 amino acids long. V lost 0 bases to trimming and J lost 1 base; unmatched junction nucleotides: 6. Per the germline V gene, CDR1 is SGHKS and CDR2 is YYEKEE (reference sequence).

This chain connects TRBV5-5 to TRBJ2-7, with 8 bases aligning to TRBD2. This clonotype was obtained from a woman of 80 years or more with active or convalescent COVID-19. Sequenced material: peripheral blood. The CDR3 DNA reads TGTGCCAGCAGCTTGGGACCCGGGACTAGTTCCTACGAGCAGTACTTC. Translated: CASSLGPGTSSYEQYF.